The 32 T cell receptor beta chains below all came from one sample that was sequenced in a study of OX40 agonist ivuxolimab in advanced cancers. The table came from immunoSEQ multiplex PCR; TCRdb's copy has only in-frame clones and leaves some out. The data contain more than 70,000 clones, roughly four fifths of them singletons. This material consisted of CD4+ or CD8+ T cells sorted from blood, taken in a trial of the OX40 agonist ivuxolimab. The receptors shown here come from an adult with an advanced solid tumor such as melanoma, head and neck, liver or kidney cancer.

The chain combines TRBV28 with TRBJ2-7; D call uncertain. CDR1 and CDR2 from the germline V gene are MDHEN and SYDVKM. Deletions cut 6 bases from V and 0 bases from J, with 9 bases between. CDR3 length: 13 amino acids. The CDR3 sequence: CASSPRYSYEQYF. CDR3 nucleotide sequence: TGTGCCAGCAGCCCCAGGTACTCCTACGAGCAGTACTTC. The full variable domain, its missing parts supplied by reference TRBV28 and TRBJ2-7, is DVKVTQSSRYLVKRTGEKVFLECVQDMDHENMFWYRQDPGLGLRLIYFSYDVKMKEKGDIPEGYSVSREKKERFSLILESASTNQTSMYLCASSPRYSYEQYFGPGTRLTVT.

This chain links TRBV6-6 with TRBJ2-7; TRBD1 agrees at 11 bases. Germline trimming cut 6 bases from V and 6 bases from J; bases unmatched to any gene: 10. CDR3 size: 15 residues. The germline gives CDR1 MNHNY, CDR2 SVGAGI (reference sequence). The CDR3 DNA is TGTGCCAGCAGACCCGGACAGGGGGCGGTCGGCGAGCAGTACTTC. This codes for CASRPGQGAVGEQYF.

The genes are TRBV19 and TRBJ1-1; possibly TRBD1 for D (5 bases). There are 12 residues in the CDR3. CDR1 and CDR2 (germline): LNHDA, SQIVND (reference sequence). Trimming removed 7 bases at V and 2 bases at J, with 8 bases between. CDR3 protein: CASNDRNTEAFF. CDR3 nucleotide sequence: TGTGCCAGTAACGACAGAAACACTGAAGCTTTCTTT.

This clone has just one count. The rearrangement links TRBV7-2 to TRBJ2-3; a possible D gene is TRBD2 (7 bases). The CDR3 contains 16 residues. The germline V and J ends were trimmed by 2 bases and 1 base, with 13 bases remaining between them. Germline CDR1 SGHTA, CDR2 FQGNSA. The CDR3 region has the DNA TGTGCCAGCAGCTTAATGGGGGCGGGGGGCACAGATACGCAGTATTTT. The encoded protein is CASSLMGAGGTDTQYF.

Only one count was recorded for this clone. The chain links TRBV10-3 to TRBJ1-1, with D maybe TRBD1 (6 bases). V was cut by 6 bases and J by 3 bases, with 11 bases left in between. CDR3 length equals 13 residues. CDR1 and CDR2 (germline): ENHRY, SYGVKD. Here the CDR3 DNA reads TGTGCCATCAGGCTAGGGGGGGACACTGAAGCTTTCTTT. This sequence encodes CAIRLGGDTEAFF.

The chain has TRBV27 and TRBJ2-2; D remains unclear. Germline V gives CDR1 MNHEY, CDR2 SMNVEV (reference sequence). This CDR3 spans 15 amino acids. Between the trimmed V and J ends, which lost 3 bases and 5 bases, there was a span of 13 bases. CDR3 nucleotide sequence: TGTGCCAGCAGTTTCGCCTACCTGGGGACCGGGGAGCTGTTTTTT. Translation gives CASSFAYLGTGELFF.

The chain has TRBV18 and TRBJ2-3, with a weak D call TRBD2 (5 bases). CDR3 length: 17 residues. Trimming cost V 2 bases and J 3 bases, with 18 bases left between them. Germline V gene data show CDR1 as KGHSH and CDR2 as LQKENI. This CDR3 reads CASSPGPLSARTDTQYF. The CDR3 DNA follows: TGTGCCAGCTCACCAGGGCCACTTAGCGCGAGGACAGATACGCAGTATTTT.

This sequence joins TRBV6-5 and TRBJ2-7, with D tentatively TRBD1 (6 bases). CDR3 size: 14 residues. The ends were cut back, 6 bases at V and 5 bases at J, with 17 bases in the middle. The germline V gene encodes CDR1 MNHEY and CDR2 SVGAGI. The CDR3 region is CASSPNRAYDEQYF. DNA of the CDR3: TGTGCCAGCAGCCCGAACAGGGCGTATGACGAGCAGTACTTC.

The chain employs TRBV7-9 and TRBJ1-2; tentative D call: TRBD1 (5 bases). The CDR3 is 13 residues long. CDR1 SEHNR and CDR2 FQNEAQ come from the germline V gene (reference sequence). The V gene lost 1 base and the J gene lost 7 bases, with 10 bases spanning the gap. CDR3 sequence: CASSLDRSSGYTF. The CDR3 DNA is TGTGCCAGCAGCTTAGACAGGTCCTCTGGCTACACCTTC.

V usage is TRBV5-6 and J usage is TRBJ1-5; maybe TRBD1 (6 bases). Germline V gene data show CDR1 as SGHDT and CDR2 as YYEEEE. V dropped 4 bases and J dropped 6 bases, with 14 bases sitting between them. The CDR3 loop spans 14 amino acids. CDR3 sequence: CASSRRGALQPQHF. The CDR3, as DNA: TGTGCCAGCAGCCGTAGGGGGGCGCTTCAGCCCCAGCATTTT.

There are a few counts of this clone. The J gene is TRBJ1-6, the V gene TRBV4-1, with D perhaps matching TRBD1 (5 bases). The CDR3 consists of 17 residues. V was trimmed by 3 bases and J by 8 bases, leaving 20 bases between them. Germline CDR1 is MGHRA and CDR2 is YSYEKL. The CDR3 DNA sequence: TGCGCCAGCAGCCAGGGGGGTTTCGAGGCAACCTATTCACCCCTCCACTTT. Protein sequence: CASSQGGFEATYSPLHF.

The chain links TRBV9 to TRBJ1-1; TRBD1 might be the D (6 bases). The CDR3 is 14 amino acids. The ends were cut back, 1 base at V and 5 bases at J, with 12 bases in the middle. Germline V gene sequence: CDR1 SGDLS, CDR2 YYNGEE. The DNA of the CDR3 is TGTGCCAGCAGCGTATCACCCGGGACAACTGAAGCTTTCTTT. It encodes CASSVSPGTTEAFF.

The V and J genes are TRBV2 and TRBJ1-2; TRBD1 agrees at 11 bases. The length of the CDR3 is 15 residues. Germline values: CDR1 SNHLY, CDR2 FYNNEI. J gave up 4 bases and V 5 bases, and 6 bases lay outside the gene matches. CDR3 amino acids: CASSLGQGVGYGYTF. The CDR3 DNA sequence: TGTGCCAGCAGTTTGGGACAGGGGGTGGGCTATGGCTACACCTTC.

V and J are TRBV28 and TRBJ1-1; D perhaps matches TRBD1 (5 bases). V was trimmed by 5 bases and J by 0 bases, leaving 7 bases between them. CDR1 MDHEN and CDR2 SYDVKM come from the germline V gene. CDR3 length: 13 amino acids. CDR3 loop: CASSGHMNTEAFF. The CDR3 nucleotides read TGTGCCAGCAGTGGACACATGAACACTGAAGCTTTCTTT. Using reference TRBV28 and TRBJ1-1 for the parts outside the CDR3, the full variable domain is DVKVTQSSRYLVKRTGEKVFLECVQDMDHENMFWYRQDPGLGLRLIYFSYDVKMKEKGDIPEGYSVSREKKERFSLILESASTNQTSMYLCASSGHMNTEAFFGQGTRLTVV.

This clone has just a few counts. The chain is built from TRBV5-1 and TRBJ2-1, with 12 bases identical to TRBD2. CDR3 size: 18 residues. J gave up 3 bases and V 0 bases, and 7 bases lay outside the gene matches. Germline V lookup: CDR1 SGHRS, CDR2 YFSETQ. The CDR3 sequence: CASSLEASGRAGYNEQFF. The CDR3 DNA sequence: TGCGCCAGCAGCTTGGAGGCTAGCGGGAGGGCCGGCTACAATGAGCAGTTCTTC.

The chain recombines TRBV5-4 with TRBJ2-3; 8 bases match TRBD1. V dropped 4 bases and J dropped 2; count of bases not matched to a gene: 6. This CDR3 has 15 amino acids. CDR1 is SGHNT, CDR2 YYREEE, per germline (reference sequence). In nucleotides, the CDR3 is TGTGCCAGCAGCGCGAGACAGGGGATCACAGATACGCAGTATTTT. Residues: CASSARQGITDTQYF. The full variable domain, in which reference TRBV5-4 and TRBJ2-3 provide the parts outside the CDR3, is ETGVTQSPTHLIKTRGQQVTLRCSSQSGHNTVSWYQQALGQGPQFIFQYYREEENGRGNFPPRFSGLQFPNYSSELNVNALELDDSALYLCASSARQGITDTQYFGPGTRLTVL.

J is TRBJ1-5 and V is TRBV6-1; D is possibly TRBD1 (6 bases). V lost 3 bases and J 3 bases, leaving 15 bases between the germline ends. CDR1 and CDR2 from the germline V gene are MNHNS and SASEGT. The CDR3 totals 16 residues. The CDR3 here is CASSDGLQGPNQPQHF. DNA of the CDR3: TGTGCCAGCAGTGATGGCTTACAGGGCCCCAATCAGCCCCAGCATTTT.

The V gene is TRBV6-1, the J gene TRBJ2-3, with unresolved D. CDR3 size: 14 residues. CDR1 and CDR2 (germline): MNHNS, SASEGT. The V and J ends lost 3 bases and 1 base respectively, with 8 bases between them. The DNA for the CDR3 is TGTGCCAGCAGTGATTTTTCAGGCACAGATACGCAGTATTTT. Amino acid sequence: CASSDFSGTDTQYF.

This sequence joins TRBV2 and TRBJ1-5, with D perhaps matching TRBD1 (5 bases). Germline loops: CDR1 SNHLY, CDR2 FYNNEI. The CDR3 contains 16 residues. V was trimmed by 5 bases and J by 5 bases, leaving 19 bases between them. CDR3 in DNA: TGTGCCAGCAGTCGAGACCGGGACCGTACTGATCAGCCCCAGCATTTT. Residues: CASSRDRDRTDQPQHF.

This chain joins TRBV4-1 and TRBJ2-1; 7 nucleotides agree with TRBD2. Germline CDR1 and CDR2: MGHRA and YSYEKL. This CDR3 is built from 13 residues. Trimming took 4 bases from V and 6 from J; bases not matched to a gene: 3. The CDR3, as DNA: TGCGCCAGCAGCCGGGACTACTCCAATGAGCAGTTCTTC. This encodes CASSRDYSNEQFF.

With respect to this clone: The germline gene is not matched at one end of the junction; a read error may be the cause. The CDR3, as DNA: TGTGCTAGCAGCTCGGGCCCGACAGGGGAGCAGTACTTC. It yields the protein CASSSGPTGEQYF. The chain is built from TRBV7-7 and TRBJ2-7; TRBD1 agrees at 7 bases. The CDR3 contains 13 residues. From germline, CDR1 is SSHAT and CDR2 FNYEAQ (reference sequence).

The V gene is TRBV18, the J gene TRBJ1-1; D is uncertain. Trimming removed 1 base at V and 2 bases at J, with 8 bases between. From germline, CDR1 is KGHSH and CDR2 LQKENI. CDR3 size: 14 residues. The DNA for the CDR3 is TGTGCCAGCTCACCACTTTCCAGAAACACTGAAGCTTTCTTT. Protein: CASSPLSRNTEAFF.

J is TRBJ1-1 and V is TRBV28; 8 nucleotides align to TRBD1. With V trimmed by 5 bases and J by 5 bases, 7 bases remained unmatched. The CDR3 loop spans 14 amino acids. Germline assignment: CDR1 MDHEN and CDR2 SYDVKM. CDR3: CASSPGDRGTEAFF. As DNA, the CDR3 is TGTGCCAGCAGTCCGGGTGACAGGGGTACTGAAGCTTTCTTT.

V is TRBV28 and J is TRBJ1-4; 8 nucleotides agree with TRBD1. Trimming took 5 bases from V and 0 from J; bases not matched to a gene: 2. CDR1 and CDR2 (germline): MDHEN, SYDVKM. The CDR3 is 15 amino acids. The CDR3 sequence is CASSLQGATNEKLFF. The CDR3 DNA is TGTGCCAGCAGTCTACAGGGGGCAACTAATGAAAAACTGTTTTTT.

This clone has only a few counts. The chain recombines TRBV27 with TRBJ2-7; tentatively, D is TRBD2 (5 bases). The CDR3 spans 14 residues. Germline-derived CDR1 and CDR2 are MNHEY and SMNVEV (reference sequence). Trimming took 5 bases from V and 1 from J, leaving 12 bases between them. This CDR3 reads CASSPTRASYEQYF. The DNA of the CDR3 is TGTGCCAGCAGTCCCACGCGGGCATCCTACGAGCAGTACTTC.

The CDR3 protein is CASSKFRVNSYEQYF. The CDR3 region has the DNA TGTGCCAGCAGCAAATTCCGGGTGAACTCATACGAGCAGTACTTC. V and J are TRBV27 and TRBJ2-7, with D hard to call. Trimming left V 6 bases short and J 4 bases short, with 19 bases between. Per the germline V gene, CDR1 is MNHEY and CDR2 is SMNVEV (reference sequence). The CDR3 loop spans 15 amino acids.

The chain couples TRBV5-1 to TRBJ2-1, with 7 bases fitting TRBD2. The V segment lost 3 bases and the J segment 7 bases; nucleotides outside the gene matches: 4. The germline V gene has CDR1 SGHRS and CDR2 YFSETQ. CDR3 length equals 13 residues. CDR3: CASSWGLQNEQFF. The DNA for the CDR3 is TGCGCCAGCAGCTGGGGACTACAAAATGAGCAGTTCTTC. Variable domain in full (rest from reference TRBV5-1 and TRBJ2-1): KAGVTQTPRYLIKTRGQQVTLSCSPISGHRSVSWYQQTPGQGLQFLFEYFSETQRNKGNFPGRFSGRQFSNSRSEMNVSTLELGDSALYLCASSWGLQNEQFFGPGTRLTVL.

V is TRBV5-6 and J is TRBJ2-5; no clear D. The CDR3 runs to 11 residues. CDR1 SGHDT and CDR2 YYEEEE come from the germline V gene. V lost 4 bases and J lost 7, with 8 bases in between. CDR3 sequence (DNA): TGTGCCAGCAGCCGGACCGGGACCCAGTACTTC. It encodes CASSRTGTQYF.

This chain uses TRBV28 with TRBJ1-4, with 7 bases that match TRBD1. The CDR3 runs to 16 residues. The ends lost 4 bases at V and 7 bases at J; junction bases unmatched: 12. The germline gives CDR1 MDHEN, CDR2 SYDVKM. The CDR3 coding sequence is TGTGCCAGCAGTTCACAAACAGGGGAGGCTATTGAAAAACTGTTTTTT. This codes for CASSSQTGEAIEKLFF. Variable domain in full (rest from reference TRBV28 and TRBJ1-4): DVKVTQSSRYLVKRTGEKVFLECVQDMDHENMFWYRQDPGLGLRLIYFSYDVKMKEKGDIPEGYSVSREKKERFSLILESASTNQTSMYLCASSSQTGEAIEKLFFGSGTQLSVL.

This chain connects TRBV14 to TRBJ1-4; D gene ambiguous. The CDR3 is 13 residues long. V lost 4 bases and J 6 bases, leaving 9 bases between the germline ends. The germline CDR1 and CDR2 sequences are SGHDN and FVKESK. CDR3: CASSPRRDEKLFF. The CDR3 region has the DNA TGTGCCAGCAGCCCCCGGCGCGATGAAAAACTGTTTTTT.

This sequence joins TRBV11-3 and TRBJ1-3; the match to TRBD1 covers 9 bases. V gave up 5 bases and J gave up 0 bases; unmatched junction bases: 5. The CDR3 sequence is 16 residues long. The germline V gene encodes CDR1 SGHNT and CDR2 YENEEA. Here the CDR3 reads CASSTGTGNSGNTIYF. In nucleotides, the CDR3 is TGTGCCAGCAGCACTGGGACAGGGAACTCTGGAAACACCATATATTTT.

This clone turned up a few times. The chain has TRBV7-9 and TRBJ2-7; D remains unclear. The CDR3 has 14 amino acids. Trimming cost V 2 bases and J 3 bases, with 11 bases left between them. Germline-derived CDR1 and CDR2 are SEHNR and FQNEAQ (reference sequence). Here the CDR3 DNA reads TGTGCCAGCAGCTTAAGAGGAGTAGACTACGAGCAGTACTTC. It specifies CASSLRGVDYEQYF.